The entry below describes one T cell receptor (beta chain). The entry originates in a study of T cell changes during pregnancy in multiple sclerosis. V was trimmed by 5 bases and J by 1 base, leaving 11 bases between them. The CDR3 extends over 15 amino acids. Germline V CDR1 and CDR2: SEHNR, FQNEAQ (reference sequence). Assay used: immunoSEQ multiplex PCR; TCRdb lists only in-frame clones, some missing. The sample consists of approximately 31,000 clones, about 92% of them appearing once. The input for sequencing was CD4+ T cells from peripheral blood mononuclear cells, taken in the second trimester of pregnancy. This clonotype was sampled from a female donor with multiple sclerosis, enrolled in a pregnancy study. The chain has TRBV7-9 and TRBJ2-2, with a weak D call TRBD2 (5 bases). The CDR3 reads CASSGRGLNTGELFF. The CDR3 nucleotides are TGTGCCAGCAGCGGGAGAGGGCTGAACACCGGGGAGCTGTTTTTT. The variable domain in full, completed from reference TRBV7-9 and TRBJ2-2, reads DTGVSQNPRHKITKRGQNVTFRCDPISEHNRLYWYRQTLGQGPEFLTYFQNEAQLEKSRLLSDRFSAERPKGSFSTLEIQRTEQGDSAMYLCASSGRGLNTGELFFGEGSRLTVL.